The 8 T cell receptor beta chains listed next were all sequenced from one sample in a study of T-cell memory formation after mild COVID-19. TCRdb re-called the 5' RACE reads through MiXCR, storing one row per CDR3 protein. The sample records 350,000 to 500,000 distinct CDR3 sequences, roughly 17% being singletons. Sequenced sample: PBMCs or a T cell subset sorted from them (not recorded which). These receptors were collected from a man younger than 30 who had mild COVID-19 (a few samples of this study predate the infection). Cell type and time point are not known.

V usage is TRBV10-3 and J usage is TRBJ2-3, with TRBD2 identical over 13 bases. The ends lost 0 bases at V and 2 bases at J; junction bases unmatched: 8. This CDR3 has 19 amino acids. Germline V gene sequence: CDR1 ENHRY, CDR2 SYGVKD. CDR3 DNA: TGTGCCATCAGTGAGTCGCAAGGACTAGCGGGGGCAACCACAGATACGCAGTATTTT. Its translation is CAISESQGLAGATTDTQYF.

In its sample, this clonotype was seen a few times. The rearrangement uses TRBV28 and TRBJ1-2; D is uncertain. Germline CDR1 and CDR2: MDHEN and SYDVKM. This CDR3 contains 14 residues. V was shortened by 1 base and J by 4 bases, with 10 bases between the two germline ends. CDR3 sequence reads: CASSLLWTIYGYTF. The CDR3 nucleotides are TGTGCCAGCAGTTTATTGTGGACTATCTATGGCTACACCTTC.

This chain joins TRBV28 and TRBJ1-6; TRBD1 matches 8 bases. CDR3 length: 13 amino acids. Germline V gene data show CDR1 as MDHEN and CDR2 as SYDVKM. V was clipped by 6 bases and J by 9 bases; unmatched bases: 4. This CDR3 reads CASRQGGGSPLHF. The CDR3, as DNA: TGTGCCAGCAGACAGGGGGGTGGTTCACCCCTCCACTTT.

This clonotype came up a few times. CDR3 bases: TGTGCCAGCAGGGCTAGGACAGGGAATTCCTACGAGCAGTACTTC. This gives the protein CASRARTGNSYEQYF. The chain links TRBV6-5 to TRBJ2-7; 8 nucleotides align to TRBD1. CDR3 length: 15 amino acids. V shed 6 bases, J shed 1 base, and the junction held 8 bases outside the gene matches. Germline V gene sequence: CDR1 MNHEY, CDR2 SVGAGI.

This clonotype was recorded a few times. The chain recombines TRBV27 with TRBJ1-1; tentative D call: TRBD1 (5 bases). Trimming removed 0 bases at V and 3 bases at J, with 5 bases between. In germline, CDR1 is MNHEY, CDR2 SMNVEV (reference sequence). The CDR3 spans 13 residues. CDR3 DNA sequence: TGTGCCAGCAGTTTATCGACAGACACTGAAGCTTTCTTT. Translation gives CASSLSTDTEAFF.

This clonotype occurred a few times. This chain connects TRBV20-1 to TRBJ2-7, with a possible D match to TRBD2 (7 bases). Trimming took 5 bases from V and 4 from J, leaving 15 bases between them. Germline-derived CDR1 and CDR2 are DFQATT and SNEGSKA (reference sequence). CDR3 size: 13 residues. CDR3 in amino acids: CSAPRGGGYEQYF. The CDR3 bases are TGCAGTGCTCCCAGGGGAGGGGGGTACGAGCAGTACTTC.

The V call is TRBV20-1, the J call TRBJ2-7; D possibly corresponds to TRBD1 (5 bases). This CDR3 spans 13 amino acids. Trimming shortened V by 0 bases and J by 4 bases, and 10 bases separated the two germline ends. The V gene's germline CDR1 is DFQATT and CDR2 SNEGSKA (reference sequence). Here the CDR3 DNA reads TGCAGTGCTAGAGATGCGAAGGGGTACGAGCAGTACTTC. Translated, it gives CSARDAKGYEQYF.

The chain has TRBV29-1 and TRBJ2-2; possibly TRBD1 for D (5 bases). The CDR3 sequence is 13 residues long. The ends were cut back, 7 bases at V and 4 bases at J, with 13 bases in the middle. The germline V gene has CDR1 SQVTM and CDR2 ANQGSEA. DNA for the CDR3: TGCAGCGGTGGGGCGCAGTCCACCGGGGAGCTGTTTTTT. Translating it yields CSGGAQSTGELFF.